These T cell receptor beta chains were read from a single sample in a study of cytotoxic CD8 clonotypes in ibrutinib-treated CLL. Libraries were prepared by immunoSEQ multiplex PCR; TCRdb keeps only in-frame clonotypes and omits some of them. The sample lists some 350,000 clones, 67% occurring once. The sample was PBMCs, taken after 36 months of ibrutinib treatment. Every receptor here comes from a human donor with chronic lymphocytic leukemia. The CDR3 runs from the conserved cysteine through the conserved F or W. Where a row states a size, it is once, few, many or the class of an expanded clone; other rows omit it.

cdr3_aa: CASSVVQGGETQYF
clone_size: -
v_call: TRBV9
j_call: TRBJ2-5

cdr3_aa: CASSLEGSGVQETQYF
clone_size: few
v_call: TRBV5-1
j_call: TRBJ2-5

cdr3_aa: CASIKETGPGELFF
clone_size: -
v_call: TRBV5-1
j_call: TRBJ2-2

cdr3_aa: CASTIISPGTGVGQYF
clone_size: -
v_call: TRBV19
j_call: TRBJ2-7

cdr3_aa: CASSYRLGGYTF
clone_size: -
v_call: TRBV6-6
j_call: TRBJ1-2

cdr3_aa: CATSRRDRLLLHF
clone_size: -
v_call: TRBV15
j_call: TRBJ1-5

cdr3_aa: CASSLSSGSSYNEQFF
clone_size: few
v_call: TRBV28
j_call: TRBJ2-1

cdr3_aa: CASSEGIQGTDTQYF
clone_size: few
v_call: TRBV11-3
j_call: TRBJ2-3

cdr3_aa: CASSESFGVQETQYF
clone_size: -
v_call: TRBV10-2
j_call: TRBJ2-5

cdr3_aa: CASSLNGGAGNTGELFF
clone_size: -
v_call: TRBV11-3
j_call: TRBJ2-2

cdr3_aa: CASSYLQGNTEAFF
clone_size: few
v_call: TRBV6-1
j_call: TRBJ1-1

cdr3_aa: CASSLGRANEQFF
clone_size: few
v_call: TRBV5-1
j_call: TRBJ2-1

cdr3_aa: CASSGGAESSYEQYF
clone_size: -
v_call: TRBV2
j_call: TRBJ2-7

cdr3_aa: CASSVKAGSYNEQFF
clone_size: -
v_call: TRBV9
j_call: TRBJ2-1

cdr3_aa: CASSVAPGAGYEQFF
clone_size: -
v_call: TRBV9
j_call: TRBJ2-1

cdr3_aa: CASSPREVQYF
clone_size: -
v_call: TRBV11-2
j_call: TRBJ2-5

cdr3_aa: CASSLVLAGGPKNEQFF
clone_size: -
v_call: TRBV5-1
j_call: TRBJ2-1

cdr3_aa: CASSPGVSGANVLTF
clone_size: few
v_call: TRBV7-2
j_call: TRBJ2-6

cdr3_aa: CASSSGTYNEQFF
clone_size: -
v_call: TRBV7-9
j_call: TRBJ2-1

cdr3_aa: CASSFYAGTEAFF
clone_size: -
v_call: TRBV11-2
j_call: TRBJ1-1

cdr3_aa: CASSPTASGNTIYF
clone_size: -
v_call: TRBV5-5
j_call: TRBJ1-3

cdr3_aa: CSVVEDRNQPQHF
clone_size: -
v_call: TRBV29-1
j_call: TRBJ1-5

cdr3_aa: CASSLGTELYEQYF
clone_size: -
v_call: TRBV7-8
j_call: TRBJ2-7

cdr3_aa: CASSARQGFTEAFF
clone_size: -
v_call: TRBV9
j_call: TRBJ1-1

cdr3_aa: CASSLTSVTYNEQFF
clone_size: -
v_call: TRBV5-4
j_call: TRBJ2-1

cdr3_aa: CASRGQVYEQYF
clone_size: -
v_call: TRBV5-1
j_call: TRBJ2-7

cdr3_aa: CARTNGKVEQYF
clone_size: -
v_call: TRBV6-1
j_call: TRBJ2-7

cdr3_aa: CASSLRGGSHYGYTF
clone_size: -
v_call: TRBV9
j_call: TRBJ1-2

cdr3_aa: CASSMGNRDYGYTF
clone_size: few
v_call: TRBV19
j_call: TRBJ1-2

cdr3_aa: CASSLVAGAGGLYNEQFF
clone_size: once
v_call: TRBV5-5
j_call: TRBJ2-1

cdr3_aa: CSALEGEGPHYNEQFF
clone_size: -
v_call: TRBV29-1
j_call: TRBJ2-1

cdr3_aa: CASSESGRGEQYF
clone_size: few
v_call: TRBV10-1
j_call: TRBJ2-7

cdr3_aa: CASSTRDRVNQPQHF
clone_size: -
v_call: TRBV27
j_call: TRBJ1-5

cdr3_aa: CASSVDPSGGTQETQYF
clone_size: -
v_call: TRBV9
j_call: TRBJ2-5

cdr3_aa: CASRTKGLALQETQYF
clone_size: -
v_call: TRBV7-2
j_call: TRBJ2-5

cdr3_aa: CSAPTGNSTDTQYF
clone_size: -
v_call: TRBV29-1
j_call: TRBJ2-3

cdr3_aa: CASSTLTGVYGYTF
clone_size: few
v_call: TRBV19
j_call: TRBJ1-2

cdr3_aa: CATRQGPSYEQYF
clone_size: -
v_call: TRBV2
j_call: TRBJ2-7

cdr3_aa: CASSLGISGELFF
clone_size: -
v_call: TRBV11-3
j_call: TRBJ2-2

cdr3_aa: CASSSGRDEAFF
clone_size: few
v_call: TRBV7-9
j_call: TRBJ1-1

cdr3_aa: CASSSARDEKLFF
clone_size: -
v_call: TRBV5-1
j_call: TRBJ1-4

cdr3_aa: CASSLGMGQETQYF
clone_size: -
v_call: TRBV7-6
j_call: TRBJ2-5